This is a list of T cell receptor beta chains from one sample in a study of CD8 T cells in Susac syndrome. TCRdb reprocessed the immunoSEQ multiplex PCR reads via MiXCR and lists one record per CDR3 protein. The sample lists 130,000 or so distinct CDR3 sequences; around 75% were seen once. The sample comprised CD8+ T cells from PBMCs. The receptors shown here come from a human donor with multiple sclerosis. Both conserved end residues are part of each CDR3. D genes are given only for firm matches. Only part of the rows carry a size: once, few, many, or a class if the clone is expanded.

J | D | V | size | CDR3 | DNA
TRBJ2-1 | . | TRBV27 | . | CASRFGSSYNEQFF | TGTGCCAGCAGATTCGGTAGCTCCTACAATGAGCAGTTCTTC
TRBJ1-2 | . | TRBV12-3/TRBV12-4 | . | CASRPPGFNYGYTF | TGTGCCAGCAGACCCCCAGGGTTTAACTATGGCTACACCTTC
TRBJ1-2 | . | TRBV28 | . | CASSLFASAYGYTF | TGTGCCAGCAGTTTATTTGCGTCAGCTTATGGCTACACCTTC
TRBJ2-1 | TRBD2 | TRBV7-8 | . | CASSSFASGDSNEQFF | TGTGCCAGCAGCTCCTTCGCTAGCGGGGACAGCAATGAGCAGTTCTTC
TRBJ2-2 | . | TRBV5-1 | . | CASSSPGGGPAGELFF | TGCGCCAGCAGCTCCCCTGGGGGGGGCCCAGCCGGGGAGCTGTTTTTT
TRBJ1-2 | . | TRBV7-9 | . | CASSLLGLDKGYTF | TGTGCCAGCAGCTTGCTCGGGTTGGACAAAGGCTACACCTTC
TRBJ2-1 | . | TRBV9 | . | CASSATGVENEQFF | TGTGCCAGCAGCGCTACGGGAGTAGAAAATGAGCAGTTCTTC
TRBJ2-1 | . | TRBV7-8 | once | CASSFYRSEQFF | TGTGCCAGCAGCTTCTATAGAAGTGAGCAGTTCTTC
TRBJ1-4 | . | TRBV21-1 | once | CASSKAGDPTTNEKLFF | TGTGCCAGCAGCAAAGCTGGGGACCCAACAACTAATGAAAAACTGTTTTTT
TRBJ2-2 | . | TRBV6-5 | . | CASSYGVVRGELFF | TGTGCCAGCAGTTACGGAGTAGTAAGGGGGGAGCTGTTTTTT
TRBJ2-1 | TRBD2 | TRBV7-9 | . | CASSLAGLAGGPYNEQFF | TGTGCCAGCAGCTTAGCGGGACTAGCGGGAGGCCCCTACAATGAGCAGTTCTTC
TRBJ2-3 | . | TRBV27 | once | CASSSYRATDTQYF | TGTGCCAGCAGTTCCTACAGGGCCACAGATACGCAGTATTTT
TRBJ1-2 | . | TRBV6-5 | . | CASSYSGQPYGYTF | TGTGCCAGCAGTTACTCTGGGCAGCCCTATGGCTACACCTTC
TRBJ1-1 | . | TRBV13 | . | CASSLGHLEAFF | TGTGCCAGCAGCTTAGGACATCTTGAAGCTTTCTTT
TRBJ2-1 | TRBD1 | TRBV4-1 | . | CASSPSGGTLNEQFF | TGCGCCAGCAGCCCGTCAGGGGGCACCCTGAATGAGCAGTTCTTC
TRBJ1-2 | . | TRBV7-9 | . | CASSLWDINYGYTF | TGTGCCAGCAGCTTATGGGACATTAACTATGGCTACACCTTC
TRBJ1-2 | . | TRBV5-4 | . | CASSLEQGLDYGYTF | TGTGCCAGCAGCTTGGAACAGGGTCTCGACTATGGCTACACCTTC
TRBJ2-1 | . | TRBV4-1 | . | CASSQPHYNEQFF | TGCGCCAGCAGCCAACCCCACTACAATGAGCAGTTCTTC
TRBJ1-3 | . | TRBV5-4 | . | CASSLGIGGSSGNTIYF | TGTGCCAGCAGCTTGGGGATAGGGGGGAGCTCTGGAAACACCATATATTTT
TRBJ1-1 | . | TRBV5-4 | once | CASTSGLEAFF | TGTGCCAGCACCTCCGGACTCGAAGCTTTCTTT